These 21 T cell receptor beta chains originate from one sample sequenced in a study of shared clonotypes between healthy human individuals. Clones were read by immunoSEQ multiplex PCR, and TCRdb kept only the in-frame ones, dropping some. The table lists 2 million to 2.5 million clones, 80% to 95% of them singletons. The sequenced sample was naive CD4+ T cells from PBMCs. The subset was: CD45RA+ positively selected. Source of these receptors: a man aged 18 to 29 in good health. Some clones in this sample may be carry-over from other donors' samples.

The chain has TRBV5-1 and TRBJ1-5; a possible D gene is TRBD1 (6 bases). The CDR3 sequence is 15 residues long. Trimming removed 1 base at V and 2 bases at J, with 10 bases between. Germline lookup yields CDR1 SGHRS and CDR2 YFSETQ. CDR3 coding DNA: TGCGCCAGCAGCTTGACAGGGAATGGCAATCAGCCCCAGCATTTT. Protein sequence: CASSLTGNGNQPQHF. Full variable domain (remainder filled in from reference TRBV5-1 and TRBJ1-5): KAGVTQTPRYLIKTRGQQVTLSCSPISGHRSVSWYQQTPGQGLQFLFEYFSETQRNKGNFPGRFSGRQFSNSRSEMNVSTLELGDSALYLCASSLTGNGNQPQHFGDGTRLSIL.

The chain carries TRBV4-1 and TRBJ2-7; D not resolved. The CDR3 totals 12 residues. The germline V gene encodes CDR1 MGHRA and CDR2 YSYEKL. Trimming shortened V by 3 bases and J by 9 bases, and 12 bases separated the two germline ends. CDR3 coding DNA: TGCGCCAGCAGCCAGGATGGTGTAGGGCAGTACTTC. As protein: CASSQDGVGQYF.

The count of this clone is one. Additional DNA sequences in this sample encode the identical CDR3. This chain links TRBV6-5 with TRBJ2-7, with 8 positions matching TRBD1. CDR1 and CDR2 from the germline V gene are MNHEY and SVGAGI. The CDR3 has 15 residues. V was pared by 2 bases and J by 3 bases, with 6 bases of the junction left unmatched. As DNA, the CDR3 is TGTGCCAGCAGTTACAGCAGGGGGCATAGCTACGAGCAGTACTTC. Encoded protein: CASSYSRGHSYEQYF.

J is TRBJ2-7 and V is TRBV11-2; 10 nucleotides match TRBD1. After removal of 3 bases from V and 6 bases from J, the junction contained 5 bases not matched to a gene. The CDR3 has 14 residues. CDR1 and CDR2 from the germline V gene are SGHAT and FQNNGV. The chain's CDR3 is CASSLSGQGGEQYF. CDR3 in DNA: TGTGCCAGCAGCTTGTCTGGACAGGGGGGCGAGCAGTACTTC.

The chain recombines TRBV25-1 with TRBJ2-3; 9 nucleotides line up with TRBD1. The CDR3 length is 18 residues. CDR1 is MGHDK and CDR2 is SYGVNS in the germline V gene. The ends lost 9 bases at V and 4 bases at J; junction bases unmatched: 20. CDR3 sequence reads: CARPRDRVPQSTADTQYF. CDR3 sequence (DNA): TGTGCCAGACCCCGGGACAGGGTACCGCAGAGCACAGCAGATACGCAGTATTTT.

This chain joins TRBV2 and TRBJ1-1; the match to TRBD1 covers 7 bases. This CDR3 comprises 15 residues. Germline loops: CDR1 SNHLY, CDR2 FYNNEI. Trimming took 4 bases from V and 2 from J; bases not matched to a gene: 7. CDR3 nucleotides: TGTGCCAGCAGTGCAACAGGGGACTTTAACACTGAAGCTTTCTTT. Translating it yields CASSATGDFNTEAFF.

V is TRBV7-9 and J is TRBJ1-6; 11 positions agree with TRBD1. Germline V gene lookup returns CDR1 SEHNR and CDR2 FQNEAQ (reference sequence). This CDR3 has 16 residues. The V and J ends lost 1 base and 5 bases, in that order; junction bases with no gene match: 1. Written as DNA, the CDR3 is TGTGCCAGCAGCTTAGGGACAGGGGGCAATAATTCACCCCTCCACTTT. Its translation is CASSLGTGGNNSPLHF.

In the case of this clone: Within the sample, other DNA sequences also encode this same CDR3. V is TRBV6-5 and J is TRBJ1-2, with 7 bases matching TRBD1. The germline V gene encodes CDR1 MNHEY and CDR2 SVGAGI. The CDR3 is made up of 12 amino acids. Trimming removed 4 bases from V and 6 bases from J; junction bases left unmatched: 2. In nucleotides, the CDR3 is TGTGCCAGCAGTTCTCAGGGGGATGGCTACACCTTC. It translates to CASSSQGDGYTF.

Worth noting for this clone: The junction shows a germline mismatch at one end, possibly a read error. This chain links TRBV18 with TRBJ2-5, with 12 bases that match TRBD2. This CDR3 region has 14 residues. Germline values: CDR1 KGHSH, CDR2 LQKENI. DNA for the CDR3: TGTGCCAGCACAGGACTAGCGGGAAAAGAGAGCCAGTACTTC. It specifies CASTGLAGKESQYF.

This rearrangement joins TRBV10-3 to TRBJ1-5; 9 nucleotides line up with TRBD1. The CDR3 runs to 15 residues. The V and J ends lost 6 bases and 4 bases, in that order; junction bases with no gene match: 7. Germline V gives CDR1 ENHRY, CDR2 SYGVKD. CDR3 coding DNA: TGTGCCATCAGCTCCGGGACAGGGAAAAATCAGCCCCAGCATTTT. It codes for CAISSGTGKNQPQHF.

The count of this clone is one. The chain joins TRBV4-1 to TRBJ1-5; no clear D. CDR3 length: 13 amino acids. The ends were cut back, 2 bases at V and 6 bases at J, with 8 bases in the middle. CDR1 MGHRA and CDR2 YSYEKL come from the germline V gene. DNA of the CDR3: TGCGCCAGCAGCCAAACAGTTCGTCAGCCCCAGCATTTT. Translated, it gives CASSQTVRQPQHF.

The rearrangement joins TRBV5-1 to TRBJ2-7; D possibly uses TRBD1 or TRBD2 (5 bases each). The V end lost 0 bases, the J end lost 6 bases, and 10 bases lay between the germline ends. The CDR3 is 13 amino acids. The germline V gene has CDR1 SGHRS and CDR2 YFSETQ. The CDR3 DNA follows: TGCGCCAGCAGCTTGGCCGAGGGGTCCGAGCAGTACTTC. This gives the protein CASSLAEGSEQYF.

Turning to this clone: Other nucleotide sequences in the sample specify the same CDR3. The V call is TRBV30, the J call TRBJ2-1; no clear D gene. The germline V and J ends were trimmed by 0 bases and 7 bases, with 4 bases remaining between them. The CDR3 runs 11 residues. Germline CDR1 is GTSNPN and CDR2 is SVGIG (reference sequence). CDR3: CAWSVGNEQFF. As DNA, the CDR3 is TGTGCCTGGAGTGTGGGGAATGAGCAGTTCTTC.

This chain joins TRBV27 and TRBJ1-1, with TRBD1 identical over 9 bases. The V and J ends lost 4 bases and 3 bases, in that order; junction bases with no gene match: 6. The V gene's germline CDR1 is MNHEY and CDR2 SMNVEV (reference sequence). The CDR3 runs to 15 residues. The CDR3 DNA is TGTGCCAGCAGTTCGGGACAGGGAGGGTACACTGAAGCTTTCTTT. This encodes CASSSGQGGYTEAFF.

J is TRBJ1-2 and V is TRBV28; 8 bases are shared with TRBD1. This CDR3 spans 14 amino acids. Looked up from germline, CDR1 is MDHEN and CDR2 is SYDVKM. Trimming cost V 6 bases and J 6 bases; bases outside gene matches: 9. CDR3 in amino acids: CASSLDRARHGYTF. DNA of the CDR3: TGTGCCAGCAGCCTGGACAGGGCAAGGCATGGCTACACCTTC.

This chain's CDR3 is CASSIGQGVAEAFF. The DNA of the CDR3 is TGTGCCAGCAGCATCGGACAGGGCGTCGCTGAAGCTTTCTTT. This chain connects TRBV7-9 to TRBJ1-1, with TRBD1 matching over 8 bases. Germline assignment: CDR1 SEHNR and CDR2 FQNEAQ (reference sequence). The junction had 8 bases not matched to a gene; V was cut back by 5 bases and J by 6 bases. This CDR3 has 14 residues.

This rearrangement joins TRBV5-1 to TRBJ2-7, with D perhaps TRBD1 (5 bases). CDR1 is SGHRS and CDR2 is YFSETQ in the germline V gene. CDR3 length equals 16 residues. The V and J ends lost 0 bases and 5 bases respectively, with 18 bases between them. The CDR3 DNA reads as TGCGCCAGCAGCTTGGCCCTTGGGGCAGGAAGGCACGAGCAGTACTTC. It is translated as CASSLALGAGRHEQYF.

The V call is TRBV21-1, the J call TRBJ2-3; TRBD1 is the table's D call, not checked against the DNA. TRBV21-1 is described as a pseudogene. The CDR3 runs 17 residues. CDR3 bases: TGTGCCAGCAGCGGCGAAAGGAGACCAATAGGGGCAAATACGCAGTATTTT. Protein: CASSGERRPIGANTQYF.

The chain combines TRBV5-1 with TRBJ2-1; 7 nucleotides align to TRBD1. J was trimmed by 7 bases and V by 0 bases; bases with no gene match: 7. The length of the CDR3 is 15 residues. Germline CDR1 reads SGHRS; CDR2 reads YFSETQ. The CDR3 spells CASSLAGTELNEQFF. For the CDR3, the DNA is TGCGCCAGCAGCTTGGCAGGGACAGAGCTGAATGAGCAGTTCTTC. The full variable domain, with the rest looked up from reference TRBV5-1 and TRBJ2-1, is KAGVTQTPRYLIKTRGQQVTLSCSPISGHRSVSWYQQTPGQGLQFLFEYFSETQRNKGNFPGRFSGRQFSNSRSEMNVSTLELGDSALYLCASSLAGTELNEQFFGPGTRLTVL.

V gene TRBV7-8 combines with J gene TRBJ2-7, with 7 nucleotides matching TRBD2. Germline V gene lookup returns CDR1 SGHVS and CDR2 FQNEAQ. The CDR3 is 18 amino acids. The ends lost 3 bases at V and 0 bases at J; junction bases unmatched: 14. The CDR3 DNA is TGTGCCAGCAGCTTGGGGCTAGCGGCCTCCCTCTCCTCCTACGAGCAGTACTTC. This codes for CASSLGLAASLSSYEQYF.

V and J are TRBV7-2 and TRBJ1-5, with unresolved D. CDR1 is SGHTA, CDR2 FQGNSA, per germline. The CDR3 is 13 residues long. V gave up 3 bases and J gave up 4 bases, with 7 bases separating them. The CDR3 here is CASSFGYNQPQHF. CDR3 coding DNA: TGTGCCAGCAGCTTCGGGTATAATCAGCCCCAGCATTTT.